Detailed here is one T cell receptor beta chain. Sequencing was performed with immunoSEQ multiplex PCR; in TCRdb, only in-frame clones are kept and a portion is missing. The sample lists under 350,000 clones, roughly 86% seen once, with about 1.2% in the top ten. This sample was included in a study of blood T cell repertoires in COVID-19. The J segment lost 6 bases and the V segment lost 4 bases, leaving 17 bases of the junction unmatched. The CDR3 contains 18 residues. Germline CDR1 reads SGHNT; CDR2 reads YYREEE (reference sequence). The source material was peripheral blood. The chain joins TRBV5-4 to TRBJ2-2; 8 bases fit TRBD2. This sequence was found in a man in his 70s with acute or convalescent COVID-19. In DNA form, the CDR3 reads TGTGCCAGCAGCAGTGGGTTGTTTGCGGGGGGCCCCCCCGGGGAGCTGTTTTTT. It specifies CASSSGLFAGGPPGELFF. Filled out from reference TRBV5-4 and TRBJ2-2, the complete variable domain reads ETGVTQSPTHLIKTRGQQVTLRCSSQSGHNTVSWYQQALGQGPQFIFQYYREEENGRGNFPPRFSGLQFPNYSSELNVNALELDDSALYLCASSSGLFAGGPPGELFFGEGSRLTVL.